The next 6 T cell receptor beta chains were all read from a single sample in a study of T cell clonality in common variable immunodeficiency. The repertoire was sequenced with immunoSEQ multiplex PCR; TCRdb's copy has only in-frame clones and lacks some. The counts give around 50,000 clones, none of them seen only once; roughly 1.8% is held by the top ten. Sequencing used peripheral blood mononuclear cells. The receptor source for this set is a person aged 18 to 75 in good health.

This clone was seen repeatedly, ten times or more. The observed sequence ends 3 residues before the CDR3 terminus, with the missing tail filled in from the germline J gene. The chain is built from TRBV19 and TRBJ2-5; TRBD2 aligns across 7 bases. Germline V CDR1 and CDR2: LNHDA, SQIVND (reference sequence). The J segment lost 2 bases and the V segment lost 6 bases, leaving 9 bases of the junction unmatched. The length of the CDR3 is 15 residues. CDR3 sequence: CASSRSPREQETQYF. The part of the CDR3 DNA that was read is TGTGCCAGTAGCCGATCCCCGCGGGAGCAAGAGACC.

This clone was seen at least ten times. The read terminates 3 residues before the CDR3 end, so the remaining end is supplied by the germline J gene. The chain links TRBV7-9 to TRBJ2-7; tentative D call: TRBD1 (5 bases). The CDR3 has 15 residues. Trimming shortened V by 2 bases and J by 5 bases, and 16 bases separated the two germline ends. From germline, CDR1 is SEHNR and CDR2 FQNEAQ (reference sequence). Partial CDR3 DNA: TGTGCCAGCAGCTTACTGGGCAGGGTAAGGAACGAG. Translation: CASSLLGRVRNE. The whole CDR3 sequence reads CASSLLGRVRNEQYF.

This clone was seen ten or more times. Coverage ceases 3 residues before the CDR3 finishes, and the germline J gene fills in the end. The chain has TRBV6-4 and TRBJ2-1; 14 bases match TRBD2. CDR3 length equals 17 residues. With V trimmed by 1 base and J by 9 bases, 8 bases remained unmatched. CDR1 and CDR2 from the germline V gene are MRHNA and SNTAGT. The chain's CDR3 is CASSDLPGTSGSREQFF. The sequenced part of the CDR3 DNA is TGTGCCAGCAGTGACTTGCCAGGGACTAGCGGGAGTCGTGAG.

This clone was observed many times. The missing CDR3 end, 3 residues past where the read stops, is filled in from the germline J gene. The rearrangement uses TRBV5-1 and TRBJ1-1; 11 nucleotides line up with TRBD1. This CDR3 contains 14 residues. Trimming cost V 2 bases and J 6 bases; bases outside gene matches: 3. CDR1 is SGHRS, CDR2 YFSETQ, per germline. The CDR3: CASSFGGQGAEAFF. The covered CDR3 bases are TGCGCCAGCAGCTTCGGGGGACAGGGGGCTGAA.

This clone was recorded at least ten times. The read terminates 3 residues ahead of where the CDR3 ends, so the germline J gene completes it. The chain carries TRBV13 and TRBJ2-1; 7 bases agree with TRBD2. The V segment lost 5 bases and the J segment 2 bases; nucleotides outside the gene matches: 3. Looked up from germline, CDR1 is PRHDT and CDR2 is FYEKMQ (reference sequence). The CDR3 length is 14 residues. The CDR3 loop is CASSNGLAYNEQFF. The DNA read from the CDR3 is TGTGCCAGCAGCAATGGACTAGCCTACAATGAG.

Of note for this clone: Coverage ceases 3 residues before the CDR3 finishes, and the germline J gene fills in the end. The chain links TRBV6-2 or TRBV6-3 to TRBJ2-3; 12 bases are a match to TRBD2. The CDR3 length is 16 residues. The germline V gene has CDR1 MNHEY and CDR2 SVGEGT. The covered CDR3 bases are TGTGCCAGCGGCCCACCCGGGACTAGCGGGTGGGAGACG. It translates to CASGPPGTSGWET. The whole CDR3 is CASGPPGTSGWETQYF.